This is a list of T cell receptor beta chains from one sample in a study of cytomegalovirus exposure and HLA in healthy donors. The repertoire was sequenced with immunoSEQ multiplex PCR; TCRdb's copy has only in-frame clones and lacks some. The sample carries under 250,000 clones, around 80% recorded once. The sample was PBMCs. These receptors were taken from a woman aged 60 to 75 in good health and CMV-seropositive. The CDR3 runs from the conserved cysteine through the conserved F or W. Each record gives: J gene, D gene, clone size, V gene, CDR3 protein, CDR3 DNA. D genes are given only for firm matches. Clone size is stated in some rows and not others, as once, few, many or a class when expanded.

>TRBJ2-7|-|-|TRBV10-3
CAISESQGKGTYEQYF
TGTGCCATCAGTGAGTCCCAGGGTAAAGGCACCTACGAGCAGTACTTC
>TRBJ2-1|-|-|TRBV6-5
CATRSRAYNEQFF
TGTGCCACTCGATCGCGGGCCTACAATGAGCAGTTCTTC
>TRBJ2-7|TRBD1|-|TRBV5-4
CASSWDRASYEQYF
TGTGCCAGCAGCTGGGACAGGGCCTCCTACGAGCAGTACTTC
>TRBJ1-1|-|-|TRBV28
CASSFFAGTEAFF
TGTGCCAGCAGTTTCTTCGCGGGGACTGAAGCTTTCTTT
>TRBJ2-7|TRBD2|few|TRBV7-8
CASSLGLALEQYF
TGTGCCAGCAGCTTAGGACTAGCTTTGGAGCAGTACTTC
>TRBJ1-1|-|-|TRBV27
CASSSLQGKGQPEAFF
TGTGCCAGCAGTTCACTACAGGGTAAAGGCCAACCTGAAGCTTTCTTT
>TRBJ2-4|-|-|TRBV21-1
CARIRGPKNIQYF
TGTGCCAGGATTAGGGGGCCCAAAAACATTCAGTACTTC
>TRBJ2-2|-|-|TRBV4-2
CASSPNSADANTGELFF
TGTGCCAGCAGCCCAAATTCTGCAGATGCGAACACCGGGGAGCTGTTTTTT
>TRBJ1-1|-|few|TRBV6-1
CASSFPGVNTEAFF
TGTGCCAGCAGCTTCCCAGGGGTTAACACTGAAGCTTTCTTT
>TRBJ1-2|-|once|TRBV13
CASSLAGFYGYTF
TGTGCCAGCAGCCTAGCAGGTTTCTATGGCTACACCTTC
>TRBJ2-2|-|-|TRBV19
CASSIVVSNSGELFF
TGTGCCAGTAGTATTGTTGTGTCAAACTCCGGGGAGCTGTTTTTT
>TRBJ1-2|TRBD1|-|TRBV27
CASSRGGTGGLGYTF
TGTGCCAGCAGTAGGGGGGGGACAGGGGGCCTTGGCTACACCTTC
>TRBJ2-1|TRBD1|-|TRBV18
CASSPSDSQGAILNEQFF
TGTGCCAGCTCACCTTCTGACTCTCAGGGGGCGATTCTCAATGAGCAGTTCTTC
>TRBJ1-2|-|-|TRBV5-6
CASSQQGYNYGYTF
TGTGCCAGCAGCCAACAGGGCTACAACTATGGCTACACCTTC
>TRBJ2-1|TRBD2|-|TRBV11-2
CASSLFGTSYNEQFF
TGTGCCAGCAGCTTATTCGGGACTAGCTACAATGAGCAGTTCTTC
>TRBJ1-5|TRBD1|-|TRBV6-1
CASRMTGSGNQPQHF
TGTGCCAGCAGGATGACAGGGTCGGGCAATCAGCCCCAGCATTTT
>TRBJ2-7|TRBD1|-|TRBV2
CASSVGDRGAYEQYF
TGTGCCAGCAGTGTTGGGGACAGGGGTGCCTACGAGCAGTACTTC
>TRBJ1-4|-|-|TRBV6-6
CASSYRGREKLFF
TGTGCCAGCAGTTACAGAGGTAGAGAAAAACTGTTTTTT
>TRBJ1-5|TRBD1|once|TRBV6-1
CASAQGGNQPQHF
TGTGCCAGCGCTCAGGGGGGCAATCAGCCCCAGCATTTT
>TRBJ2-7|TRBD1|few|TRBV18
CASSRDRGEQYF
TGTGCCAGCTCAAGGGACAGGGGCGAGCAGTACTTC
>TRBJ2-7|TRBD2|-|TRBV11-2
CASSLFTGTSGYEQYF
TGTGCCAGCAGCTTATTTACAGGGACTAGCGGTTACGAGCAGTACTTC
>TRBJ1-1|TRBD1|-|TRBV7-9
CSSSLKGTGNTEAFF
TGTTCCAGCAGCTTAAAAGGGACAGGGAACACTGAAGCTTTCTTT
>TRBJ2-3|-|-|TRBV5-4
CASSLGAPGTDTQYF
TGTGCCAGCAGCTTGGGAGCTCCTGGCACAGATACGCAGTATTTT
>TRBJ1-1|-|-|TRBV6-5
CASRNPTGAPEAFF
TGTGCCAGCAGAAACCCGACAGGAGCGCCTGAAGCTTTCTTT
>TRBJ1-1|TRBD1|-|TRBV5-6
CASTDRGGSTEAFF
TGTGCCAGCACGGACAGGGGAGGTAGCACTGAAGCTTTCTTT
>TRBJ1-5|-|once|TRBV19
CASSIDLTPQPQHF
TGTGCCAGTAGTATAGACCTAACCCCGCAGCCCCAGCATTTT
>TRBJ1-2|-|once|TRBV4-1
CASSQGTSSNYGYTF
TGCGCCAGCAGCCAAGGAACGAGTTCTAACTATGGCTACACCTTC
>TRBJ2-1|TRBD1|-|TRBV19
CASSTDRGTYNEQFF
TGTGCCAGTAGCACGGACAGGGGGACCTACAATGAGCAGTTCTTC
>TRBJ2-1|-|few|TRBV29-1
CSVEARYEQFF
TGCAGCGTTGAAGCGAGGTATGAGCAGTTCTTC
>TRBJ2-2|-|-|TRBV4-1
CASGEGVANTGELFF
TGCGCCAGCGGGGAGGGGGTGGCGAACACCGGGGAGCTGTTTTTT
>TRBJ2-1|TRBD2|-|TRBV11-2
CASRGGLAGDLYNEQFF
TGTGCCAGCAGAGGCGGACTAGCGGGAGACCTATACAATGAGCAGTTCTTC
>TRBJ1-2|TRBD1|-|TRBV30
CAWSETGGGVDGYTF
TGTGCCTGGAGCGAGACAGGGGGAGGAGTGGATGGCTACACCTTC
>TRBJ2-7|TRBD1|-|TRBV19
CASRPDRGRPYEQYF
TGTGCCAGTAGACCAGACAGGGGGCGACCGTACGAGCAGTACTTC
>TRBJ2-1|TRBD2|-|TRBV9
CASSKSGSRYNEQFF
TGTGCCAGCAGCAAAAGCGGGAGTCGGTACAATGAGCAGTTCTTC
>TRBJ2-7|TRBD2|-|TRBV28
CASSPLTSGRANEQYF
TGTGCCAGCAGTCCTCTGACTAGCGGGAGGGCCAACGAGCAGTACTTC
>TRBJ2-1|TRBD2|-|TRBV12-5
CASGFRTSAYNEQFF
TGTGCTAGTGGCTTCAGGACTAGCGCCTACAATGAGCAGTTCTTC
>TRBJ2-7|TRBD1|-|TRBV7-9
CASTRGLHYEQYF
TGTGCCAGCACCAGGGGGCTCCACTACGAGCAGTACTTC